The 24 T cell receptor beta chains below were found in one sample sequenced in a study of blood T cell repertoires in COVID-19. Some clones are missing from TCRdb's copy, which holds only in-frame ones; the method was immunoSEQ multiplex PCR. The table has around 180,000 clones, around nine tenths seen once. The sequenced material came from peripheral blood. These receptor sequences come from a man between 65 and 85 years old with active or convalescent COVID-19.

The chain employs TRBV6-5 and TRBJ1-5, with TRBD1 matching 9 bases. Germline CDR1 reads MNHEY; CDR2 reads SVGAGI. The CDR3 totals 13 residues. V lost 6 bases, J lost 7 bases, and 4 bases stayed unmatched. DNA for the CDR3: TGTGCCAGCAGGGACAGGGGAGGGCAGCCCCAGCATTTT. Amino acids: CASRDRGGQPQHF.

The rearrangement links TRBV6-5 to TRBJ2-1, with D possibly matching TRBD2 (6 bases). Germline assignment: CDR1 MNHEY and CDR2 SVGAGI. This CDR3 contains 13 residues. The V end was cut by 7 bases, the J end by 5 bases, with 12 bases between. The CDR3: CASTSVRDNEQFF. CDR3 DNA sequence: TGTGCCAGCACTAGCGTTCGCGACAATGAGCAGTTCTTC.

The chain combines TRBV6-5 with TRBJ1-2; maybe TRBD1 (6 bases). The CDR3 consists of 15 residues. Trimming cost V 0 bases and J 8 bases, with 16 bases left between them. Germline CDR1 and CDR2: MNHEY and SVGAGI. The CDR3 coding sequence is TGTGCCAGCAGTTACTCCTTCGAAACAGGGCGAGGCTACACCTTC. This gives the protein CASSYSFETGRGYTF.

The CDR3 DNA follows: TGTGCCATCAGCCCAATAGCGAGCGGGGGGGTCTACAATGAGCAGTTCTTC. Translated, it gives CAISPIASGGVYNEQFF. This chain joins TRBV10-3 and TRBJ2-1, with 10 bases matching TRBD2. The trim removed 6 bases at V and 3 bases at J, leaving 11 bases unmatched. The CDR3 consists of 17 residues. Per germline, CDR1 ENHRY and CDR2 SYGVKD.

This clone occurred once. V gene TRBV2 combines with J gene TRBJ1-2, with D perhaps matching TRBD1 (6 bases). Trimming removed 0 bases from V and 8 bases from J, with 13 bases in between. The CDR3 loop spans 14 amino acids. Per germline, CDR1 SNHLY and CDR2 FYNNEI. CDR3 sequence reads: CASSEAPGVYGYTF. The DNA for the CDR3 is TGTGCCAGCAGTGAAGCACCAGGGGTCTACGGCTACACCTTC.

The V and J genes are TRBV7-9 and TRBJ1-2, with 9 bases identical to TRBD1. Germline CDR1 reads SEHNR; CDR2 reads FQNEAQ (reference sequence). The CDR3 extends over 16 amino acids. Trimming cost V 2 bases and J 7 bases; bases outside gene matches: 11. CDR3 nucleotide sequence: TGTGCCAGCAGCTTACCAAAACAGGGGGCCACTTTTGGCTACACCTTC. This translates into CASSLPKQGATFGYTF.

V gene TRBV29-1 combines with J gene TRBJ2-1; TRBD1 matches at 8 bases. Germline assignment: CDR1 SQVTM and CDR2 ANQGSEA. The length of the CDR3 is 14 residues. With V trimmed by 7 bases and J by 2 bases, 7 bases remained unmatched. In nucleotides, the CDR3 is TGCAGCGCCTCCGGGACAGGCCCCTACAATGAGCAGTTCTTC. Translation gives CSASGTGPYNEQFF.

The J gene is TRBJ2-2, the V gene TRBV28; a possible D gene is TRBD1 (6 bases). CDR3 length equals 15 residues. V lost 7 bases, J lost 3 bases, and 15 bases lay in between. CDR1 MDHEN and CDR2 SYDVKM come from the germline V gene. CDR3 sequence: CASKDWDMYTGELFF. The CDR3 coding sequence is TGTGCCAGCAAGGATTGGGACATGTACACCGGGGAGCTGTTTTTT.

This clone has a single count. V is TRBV29-1 and J is TRBJ1-2, with D possibly TRBD1 on 6 matching bases. The V gene lost 6 bases and the J gene lost 0 bases, with 17 bases spanning the gap. Looked up from germline, CDR1 is SQVTM and CDR2 is ANQGSEA. CDR3 length: 15 residues. For the CDR3, the DNA is TGCAGCGTAACGGACAGTCTTTTAGCTAACTATGGCTACACCTTC. Residues: CSVTDSLLANYGYTF.

The V gene is TRBV21-1, the J gene TRBJ2-5; TRBD2 is the table's D call and was not checked against the DNA. TRBV21-1 counts as a pseudogene. The CDR3 length is 13 residues. CDR3 in DNA: TGTGCCAGCAGCAACCCGGGTTGGGAGACCCAGTACTTC. This codes for CASSNPGWETQYF.

CDR3 sequence (DNA): TGTGCCAGCAGTTTAAGCGGGGGCTCCTACGAGCAGTACTTC. It translates to CASSLSGGSYEQYF. V is TRBV27 and J is TRBJ2-7, with 8 positions matching TRBD2. After removal of 2 bases from V and 0 bases from J, the junction contained 0 bases not matched to a gene. Germline V gene lookup returns CDR1 MNHEY and CDR2 SMNVEV (reference sequence). The CDR3 runs 14 residues.

The chain uses TRBV6-6 and TRBJ2-2, with no clear D. The germline CDR1 and CDR2 sequences are MNHNY and SVGAGI (reference sequence). The CDR3 length is 14 residues. V dropped 5 bases and J dropped 1 base, with 8 bases sitting between them. DNA of the CDR3: TGTGCCAGCAGTAGACTGGAGAACACCGGGGAGCTGTTTTTT. It translates to CASSRLENTGELFF.

The rearrangement joins TRBV2 to TRBJ2-1; TRBD2 agrees at 8 bases. Trimming removed 6 bases from V and 6 bases from J; junction bases left unmatched: 10. CDR3 length: 15 residues. CDR1 and CDR2 (germline): SNHLY, FYNNEI. CDR3 region: CASRGGLAGINEQFF. CDR3 nucleotide sequence: TGTGCCAGCAGGGGGGGGCTAGCGGGTATCAATGAGCAGTTCTTC.

The chain joins TRBV2 to TRBJ1-3, with 8 bases matching TRBD1. J gave up 4 bases and V 9 bases, and 5 bases lay outside the gene matches. CDR1 and CDR2 from the germline V gene are SNHLY and FYNNEI. The CDR3 consists of 13 residues. The CDR3 loop is CARSTGAGNTIYF. The CDR3 nucleotides read TGTGCCAGATCGACAGGGGCCGGAAACACCATATATTTT.

The chain recombines TRBV10-3 with TRBJ2-5, with 7 bases matching TRBD2. There are 14 residues in the CDR3. The germline V gene encodes CDR1 ENHRY and CDR2 SYGVKD. With V trimmed by 5 bases and J by 4 bases, 7 bases remained unmatched. The DNA of the CDR3 is TGTGCCATCAGTCCCCGGGGAGGGATAGAGACCCAGTACTTC. It specifies CAISPRGGIETQYF.

The J gene is TRBJ1-5, the V gene TRBV15, with D hard to call. Trimming pared 3 bases from V and 2 bases from J, leaving 29 bases between. Germline lookup yields CDR1 LNHNV and CDR2 YYDKDF (reference sequence). The CDR3 contains 21 residues. This chain's CDR3 is CATSSPPLLPHGVAGNQPQHF. Written as DNA, the CDR3 is TGTGCCACCAGCAGTCCCCCTCTATTGCCTCACGGGGTAGCGGGCAATCAGCCCCAGCATTTT. The entire variable domain, with the rest obtained from reference TRBV15 and TRBJ1-5, is as follows: DAMVIQNPRYQVTQFGKPVTLSCSQTLNHNVMYWYQQKSSQAPKLLFHYYDKDFNNEADTPDNFQSRRPNTSFCFLDIRSPGLGDTAMYLCATSSPPLLPHGVAGNQPQHFGDGTRLSIL.

This clone was found once. The CDR3, as DNA: TGTGCCAGCAGGCACGACAGTAGCACAGATACGCAGTATTTT. This gives the protein CASRHDSSTDTQYF. The rearrangement joins TRBV7-2 to TRBJ2-3; TRBD1 might be the D (5 bases). The V end lost 6 bases, the J end lost 0 bases, and 10 bases lay between the germline ends. CDR1 is SGHTA and CDR2 is FQGNSA in the germline V gene. The CDR3 consists of 14 residues.

The rearrangement joins TRBV11-2 to TRBJ1-1; TRBD1 matches 8 bases. The CDR3 runs 11 residues. J was trimmed by 14 bases and V by 1 base; bases with no gene match: 3. Germline CDR1 is SGHAT and CDR2 is FQNNGV. The CDR3 sequence is CASSLGQGRFF. CDR3 in DNA: TGTGCCAGCAGCTTAGGACAGGGGCGGTTCTTT.

The chain carries TRBV24-1 and TRBJ2-1; 12 bases line up with TRBD1. The CDR3 runs to 16 residues. The junction had 3 bases not matched to a gene; V was cut back by 0 bases and J by 7 bases. Looked up from germline, CDR1 is KGHDR and CDR2 is SFDVKD. This CDR3 is CATSDLRGQGANEQFF. CDR3 DNA: TGTGCCACCAGTGATTTGCGGGGACAGGGGGCTAATGAGCAGTTCTTC.

J is TRBJ2-1 and V is TRBV10-3; 7 positions agree with TRBD1. There are 12 residues in the CDR3. The germline gives CDR1 ENHRY, CDR2 SYGVKD. J lost 7 bases, V lost 6 bases, and 3 bases had no gene match. Here the CDR3 reads CAIRDRSNEQFF. CDR3 nucleotides: TGTGCCATCAGGGACAGGTCAAATGAGCAGTTCTTC.

The chain combines TRBV5-1 with TRBJ1-2, with a weak D call TRBD1 (6 bases). Germline values: CDR1 SGHRS, CDR2 YFSETQ. Trimming took 1 base from V and 3 from J, leaving 7 bases between them. This CDR3 contains 13 residues. The DNA for the CDR3 is TGCGCCAGCAGCTTGAGGACAGACTATGGCTACACCTTC. Translation gives CASSLRTDYGYTF.

This chain uses TRBV18 with TRBJ2-7; maybe TRBD1 (7 bases). The CDR3 contains 16 residues. Germline values: CDR1 KGHSH, CDR2 LQKENI. The V gene lost 3 bases and the J gene lost 3 bases, with 18 bases spanning the gap. Written as DNA, the CDR3 is TGTGCCAGCTCACCTCTTCCTGGGCAGGGGGGCTACGAGCAGTACTTC. This sequence encodes CASSPLPGQGGYEQYF.

This clone was picked up one time. This chain connects TRBV19 to TRBJ1-2, with 9 bases that match TRBD1. Germline CDR1 and CDR2: LNHDA and SQIVND (reference sequence). The CDR3 is 14 amino acids. Trimming removed 9 bases from V and 8 bases from J; junction bases left unmatched: 13. The CDR3 here is CASRRVQGAGGYTF. As DNA, the CDR3 is TGTGCCAGCCGCAGAGTACAGGGGGCGGGCGGCTACACCTTC.

The rearrangement uses TRBV18 and TRBJ1-6; the D is unclear. This CDR3 has 13 amino acids. Trimming cost V 2 bases and J 10 bases, with 9 bases left between them. Germline V CDR1 and CDR2: KGHSH, LQKENI. CDR3 coding DNA: TGTGCCAGCTCACCAGGGCGAGACTCACCCCTCCACTTT. It encodes CASSPGRDSPLHF.